This is a list of T cell receptor beta chains from one sample in a study of PD-1 blockade in mismatch repair-deficient tumors. The repertoire was sequenced with immunoSEQ multiplex PCR; TCRdb's copy has only in-frame clones and lacks some. The table lists roughly 120,000 clones, roughly 86% of them singletons, with roughly 12% in the top ten. Source: peripheral blood, taken approximately 70 weeks after starting pembrolizumab. These TCRs come from an adult with mismatch repair-deficient cancer. Each CDR3 is given with its conserved first and last residue. Fields, in order: V gene, clone size, J gene, D gene, CDR3 protein, CDR3 DNA. The D gene is left open where the match is weak. Where a row states a size, it is once, few, many or the class of an expanded clone; other rows omit it.

V: TRBV29-1; size: many; J: TRBJ1-5; D: NA; CDR3: CSVGDGYQPQHF; DNA: TGCAGCGTCGGAGACGGTTATCAGCCCCAGCATTTT
V: TRBV28; size: NA; J: TRBJ1-3; D: TRBD1; CDR3: CASSPTGGNTIYF; DNA: TGTGCCAGCAGCCCAACAGGGGGCAACACCATATATTTT
V: TRBV2; size: NA; J: TRBJ2-2; D: TRBD2; CDR3: CASSGLSGKTGELFF; DNA: TGTGCCAGCAGTGGGCTTAGCGGGAAGACCGGGGAGCTGTTTTTT
V: TRBV27; size: NA; J: TRBJ1-2; D: NA; CDR3: CASSPGPIYGYTF; DNA: TGTGCCAGCAGTCCGGGACCGATCTATGGCTACACCTTC
V: TRBV28; size: NA; J: TRBJ1-2; D: NA; CDR3: CASSITGNYGYTF; DNA: TGTGCCAGCAGTATTACAGGGAACTATGGCTACACCTTC
V: TRBV14; size: NA; J: TRBJ1-4; D: NA; CDR3: CASSPRRFNEKLFF; DNA: TGTGCCAGCAGCCCCCGGCGGTTTAATGAAAAACTGTTTTTT
V: TRBV9; size: NA; J: TRBJ2-4; D: TRBD2; CDR3: CASSEGLAGKNIQYF; DNA: TGTGCCAGCAGCGAGGGACTAGCGGGGAAAAACATTCAGTACTTC
V: TRBV11-2; size: NA; J: TRBJ2-3; D: NA; CDR3: CASSLGADTQYF; DNA: TGTGCCAGCAGCTTAGGGGCAGATACGCAGTATTTT
V: TRBV9; size: NA; J: TRBJ2-3; D: TRBD2; CDR3: CASSVSWSGRVTDTQYF; DNA: TGTGCCAGCAGCGTATCCTGGAGCGGGAGGGTCACAGATACGCAGTATTTT
V: TRBV13; size: NA; J: TRBJ2-1; D: NA; CDR3: CASSSQGGWQFF; DNA: TGTGCCAGCAGTTCCCAGGGGGGGTGGCAGTTCTTC
V: TRBV7-2; size: NA; J: TRBJ2-2; D: TRBD2; CDR3: CASSWGLADTGELFF; DNA: TGTGCCAGCAGCTGGGGACTAGCGGACACCGGGGAGCTGTTTTTT
V: TRBV6-1; size: NA; J: TRBJ2-5; D: NA; CDR3: CASRVRAETQYF; DNA: TGTGCCAGCAGGGTACGAGCGGAGACCCAGTACTTC
V: TRBV5-1; size: NA; J: TRBJ2-7; D: NA; CDR3: CASSLAGAPLEQYF; DNA: TGCGCCAGCAGTCTGGCAGGGGCGCCTCTCGAGCAGTACTTC
V: TRBV27; size: NA; J: TRBJ2-3; D: TRBD2; CDR3: CASSPFGGRGDTQYF; DNA: TGTGCCAGCAGTCCGTTCGGCGGGAGAGGTGATACGCAGTATTTT
V: TRBV19; size: NA; J: TRBJ2-1; D: TRBD2; CDR3: CASSPRRGGGPYNEQFF; DNA: TGTGCCAGTAGTCCTAGACGGGGGGGAGGGCCGTATAATGAGCAGTTCTTC
V: TRBV19; size: NA; J: TRBJ2-3; D: TRBD1; CDR3: CASSIGTGGAGDTQYF; DNA: TGTGCCAGTAGTATTGGGACAGGGGGCGCGGGAGATACGCAGTATTTT
V: TRBV10-3; size: NA; J: TRBJ2-3; D: NA; CDR3: CAISGETRSDTQYF; DNA: TGTGCCATCAGTGGAGAAACCCGTTCCGATACGCAGTATTTT
V: TRBV29-1; size: NA; J: TRBJ2-7; D: TRBD2; CDR3: CSVESDPGLAGGRSYEQYF; DNA: TGCAGCGTTGAATCAGATCCGGGACTAGCGGGAGGTCGTTCCTACGAGCAGTACTTC
V: TRBV10-2; size: NA; J: TRBJ2-7; D: TRBD2; CDR3: CASAGTSSYEQYF; DNA: TGCGCCAGCGCCGGGACTAGCTCCTACGAGCAGTACTTC
V: TRBV29-1; size: few; J: TRBJ2-6; D: TRBD1; CDR3: CSVPTGGFTGANVLTF; DNA: TGCAGCGTTCCGACAGGGGGCTTTACTGGGGCCAACGTCCTGACTTTC
V: TRBV7-8; size: NA; J: TRBJ1-1; D: NA; CDR3: CASSLIPQVEAFF; DNA: TGTGCCAGCAGCTTAATCCCCCAGGTTGAAGCTTTCTTT